This T cell receptor beta chain was captured in a study of cytomegalovirus exposure and HLA in healthy donors. PCR was performed using 60 Vbeta and 13 Jbeta primers. Data came from immunoSEQ multiplex PCR; TCRdb stores just in-frame clones and leaves some out. The repertoire holds approximately 77,000 clones, with around 78% as singletons. The sequence came from a man aged 40-50 years in good health and CMV-seronegative. Material for sequencing was PBMCs.

In DNA form, the CDR3 reads TGCGCCAGCAGTGATAGAGGGAACACTGAAGCTTTCTTT. Its translation is CASSDRGNTEAFF. This chain connects TRBV10-2 to TRBJ1-1; D remains ambiguous. The CDR3 covers 13 residues. Trimming took off 3 bases at V and 1 base at J, with 6 bases between the two ends. Germline-derived CDR1 and CDR2 are WSHSY and SAAADI.